This is a list of T cell receptor beta chains from one sample in a study of OX40 agonist ivuxolimab in advanced cancers. Measured with immunoSEQ multiplex PCR; TCRdb has only the in-frame clones, and not every one. The repertoire includes about 35,000 clones, around four fifths of them detected once, and more than 20% sits in the top ten. Sequences were derived from CD4+ or CD8+ T cells sorted from blood, sampled in a trial of the OX40 agonist ivuxolimab. The receptors stem from an adult with an advanced solid tumor such as melanoma, head and neck, liver or kidney cancer. CDR3s include the opening cysteine and the closing phenylalanine or tryptophan. The order of the fields is D gene, V gene, J gene, CDR3 protein. The D gene is left open where the match is weak.

d_gene: TRBD2
v_gene: TRBV7-6
j_gene: TRBJ2-1
CDR3aa: CASAWTSLGRNEQFF

d_gene: NA
v_gene: TRBV27
j_gene: TRBJ2-7
CDR3aa: CASSLLGSNGEQYF

d_gene: TRBD1
v_gene: TRBV5-4
j_gene: TRBJ1-4
CDR3aa: CASTGQGPNEKLFF

d_gene: NA
v_gene: TRBV9
j_gene: TRBJ2-3
CDR3aa: CASTLQPGSTDTQYF

d_gene: TRBD1
v_gene: TRBV27
j_gene: TRBJ1-2
CDR3aa: CANDRGHYGYTF

d_gene: TRBD1
v_gene: TRBV2
j_gene: TRBJ2-3
CDR3aa: CASSEYPTGNRRDTQYF

d_gene: TRBD1
v_gene: TRBV4-2
j_gene: TRBJ1-1
CDR3aa: CASSRQGSLMNTEAFF

d_gene: TRBD1
v_gene: TRBV7-9
j_gene: TRBJ2-7
CDR3aa: CASSIQGAKQYF

d_gene: TRBD1
v_gene: TRBV7-2
j_gene: TRBJ2-7
CDR3aa: CASSLAGTGIAYEQYF

d_gene: NA
v_gene: TRBV7-2
j_gene: TRBJ1-5
CDR3aa: CASSLLGGGNQPQHF

d_gene: TRBD1
v_gene: TRBV9
j_gene: TRBJ1-2
CDR3aa: CASSARQGLLTGYTF

d_gene: NA
v_gene: TRBV7-2
j_gene: TRBJ2-1
CDR3aa: CASSLASPGEQFF

d_gene: NA
v_gene: TRBV7-6
j_gene: TRBJ2-7
CDR3aa: CASSLVGKGSDEQYF

d_gene: TRBD1
v_gene: TRBV4-1
j_gene: TRBJ1-5
CDR3aa: CASSQDGGTAVSNQPQHF

d_gene: NA
v_gene: TRBV7-9
j_gene: TRBJ2-7
CDR3aa: CASSTTWQATTYEQYF

d_gene: NA
v_gene: TRBV7-9
j_gene: TRBJ1-3
CDR3aa: CASSWLPGAGNTIYF

d_gene: NA
v_gene: TRBV18
j_gene: TRBJ2-7
CDR3aa: CASSPPAPDMTYEQYF

d_gene: TRBD1
v_gene: TRBV27
j_gene: TRBJ2-7
CDR3aa: CASSPTGSPYEQYF

d_gene: TRBD1
v_gene: TRBV2
j_gene: TRBJ1-2
CDR3aa: CASSARSQGDNF

d_gene: NA
v_gene: TRBV7-9
j_gene: TRBJ1-5
CDR3aa: CASSSESLPQHF